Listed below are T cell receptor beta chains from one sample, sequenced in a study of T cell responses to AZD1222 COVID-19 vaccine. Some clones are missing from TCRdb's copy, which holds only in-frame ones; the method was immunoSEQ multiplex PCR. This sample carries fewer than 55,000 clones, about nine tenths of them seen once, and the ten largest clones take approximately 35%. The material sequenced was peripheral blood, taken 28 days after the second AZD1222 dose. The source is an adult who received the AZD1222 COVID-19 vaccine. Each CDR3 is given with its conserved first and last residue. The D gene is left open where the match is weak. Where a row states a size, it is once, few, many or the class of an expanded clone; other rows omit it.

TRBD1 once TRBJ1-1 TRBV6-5 CASRTTGGLNPEAFF TGTGCCAGCAGGACGACAGGGGGGCTAAACCCAGAAGCTTTCTTT
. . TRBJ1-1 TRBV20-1 CSAGKGEAFF TGCAGTGCGGGTAAGGGTGAAGCTTTCTTT
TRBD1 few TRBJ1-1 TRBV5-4 CASSPGTANTEAFF TGTGCCAGCAGCCCCGGGACAGCAAACACTGAAGCTTTCTTT
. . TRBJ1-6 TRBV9 CASSVDPEVNYSPLHF TGTGCCAGCAGCGTAGACCCGGAGGTAAATTACTCACCCCTCCACTTT
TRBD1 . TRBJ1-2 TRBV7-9 CASRKGETGVYGYTF TGTGCCAGCAGAAAAGGGGAGACAGGGGTCTATGGCTACACCTTC
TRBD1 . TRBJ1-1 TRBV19 CASSPTMGQSAFF TGTGCCAGTAGCCCAACAATGGGACAGTCAGCTTTCTTT
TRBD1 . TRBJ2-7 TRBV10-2 CASSNGQVYEQYF TGCGCCAGCAGTAACGGACAGGTTTACGAGCAGTACTTC
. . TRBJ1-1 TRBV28 CASSPGPGGTEAFF TGTGCCAGCAGTCCCGGCCCTGGGGGCACTGAAGCTTTCTTT
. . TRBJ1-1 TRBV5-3 CARSSGRTTEAFF TGTGCCAGAAGTTCTGGACGGACTACTGAAGCTTTCTTT
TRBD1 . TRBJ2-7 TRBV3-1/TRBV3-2 CASRGQGPYEQYF TGTGCCAGCAGGGGACAGGGGCCCTACGAGCAGTACTTC
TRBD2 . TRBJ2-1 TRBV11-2 CASSIGLAGPWDEQFF TGTGCCAGCAGCATCGGACTAGCGGGCCCCTGGGATGAGCAGTTCTTC
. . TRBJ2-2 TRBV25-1 CASREGYRELFF TGTGCCAGCAGGGAGGGGTACCGGGAGCTGTTTTTT
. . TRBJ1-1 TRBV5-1 CASSNNGRMNTEAFF TGCGCCAGCAGCAATAACGGGCGAATGAACACTGAAGCTTTCTTT
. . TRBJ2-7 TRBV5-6 CASSWTDGSYEQYF TGTGCCAGCAGCTGGACTGATGGCTCCTACGAGCAGTACTTC
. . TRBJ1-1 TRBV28 CASSLVVNTEAFF TGTGCCAGCAGTTTAGTGGTGAACACTGAAGCTTTCTTT
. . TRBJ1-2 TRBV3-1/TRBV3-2 CASSPSKKSNYGYTF TGTGCCAGCAGCCCGTCTAAGAAGTCGAACTATGGCTACACCTTC
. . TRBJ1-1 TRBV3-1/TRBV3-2 CASSQDPQGGSEAFF TGTGCCAGCAGCCAAGATCCCCAGGGAGGTTCTGAAGCTTTCTTT
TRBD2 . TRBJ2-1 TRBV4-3 CASSQAGGYGAGEQFF TGCGCCAGCAGCCAAGCGGGAGGGTACGGGGCGGGTGAGCAGTTCTTC
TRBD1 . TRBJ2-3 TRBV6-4 CASSATTGADTQYF TGTGCCAGCAGTGCAACTACAGGGGCAGATACGCAGTATTTT
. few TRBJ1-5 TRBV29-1 CSVGGSQNQPQHF TGCAGCGTTGGAGGCAGTCAGAATCAGCCCCAGCATTTT
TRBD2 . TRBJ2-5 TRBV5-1 CASSLTFGRGIQETQYF TGCGCCAGCAGCTTGACCTTCGGGCGGGGGATCCAAGAGACCCAGTACTTC
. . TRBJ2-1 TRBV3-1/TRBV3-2 CASSQVPGGGNEQFF TGTGCCAGCAGCCAAGTTCCGGGGGGCGGAAATGAGCAGTTCTTC
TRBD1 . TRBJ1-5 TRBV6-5 CASSYEGRGPQPQHF TGTGCCAGCAGTTACGAGGGCAGGGGGCCCCAGCCCCAGCATTTT
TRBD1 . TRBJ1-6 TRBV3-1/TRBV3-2 CASEAGTGNNSPLHF TGTGCCAGCGAAGCCGGGACAGGGAATAATTCACCCCTCCACTTT
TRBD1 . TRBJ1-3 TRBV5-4 CASSLDRVSGNTIYF TGTGCCAGCAGCCTCGACAGGGTCTCTGGAAACACCATATATTTT
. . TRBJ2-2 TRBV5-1 CASSLSGRTNTGELFF TGCGCCAGCAGCTTGTCGGGACGGACAAACACCGGGGAGCTGTTTTTT
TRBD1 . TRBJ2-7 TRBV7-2 CASSSRRGSSSYEQYF TGTGCCAGCAGCTCGCGCAGGGGGTCTAGCTCCTACGAGCAGTACTTC
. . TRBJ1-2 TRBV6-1 CASSEEGTVLGYTF TGTGCCAGCAGTGAGGAAGGGACGGTGCTAGGCTACACCTTC
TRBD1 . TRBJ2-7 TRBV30 CAWRGQGAREQYF TGTGCCTGGAGAGGACAGGGGGCAAGGGAGCAGTACTTC
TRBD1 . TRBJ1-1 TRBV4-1 CASSQPTGVGPEAFF TGCGCCAGCAGCCAACCCACAGGGGTGGGCCCTGAAGCTTTCTTT
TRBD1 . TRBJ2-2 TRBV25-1 CASSSDRAVYTGELFF TGTGCCAGCAGTTCCGACAGGGCGGTTTACACCGGGGAGCTGTTTTTT
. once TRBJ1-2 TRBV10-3 CAALRGPDLSYGYTF TGTGCCGCCCTTAGAGGACCCGACCTTAGCTATGGCTACACCTTC
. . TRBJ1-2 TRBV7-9 CASSRSRDGYGYTF TGTGCCAGCAGCAGGTCCCGGGACGGCTATGGCTACACCTTC
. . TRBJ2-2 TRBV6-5 CASSGFTGELFF TGTGCCAGCAGCGGATTCACCGGGGAGCTGTTTTTT
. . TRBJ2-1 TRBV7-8 CASSSRQGRGNEQFF TGTGCCAGCAGCTCAAGACAGGGGAGGGGGAATGAGCAGTTCTTC
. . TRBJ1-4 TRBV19 CASSSPKINNEKLFF TGTGCCAGTAGCAGCCCCAAGATAAATAATGAAAAACTGTTTTTT
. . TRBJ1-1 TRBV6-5 CASRAGRARNTEAFF TGTGCCAGCAGAGCAGGGAGGGCTCGTAACACTGAAGCTTTCTTT
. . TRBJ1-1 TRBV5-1 CASSLDSLGTEAFF TGCGCCAGCAGTCTGGACAGCCTAGGGACTGAAGCTTTCTTT
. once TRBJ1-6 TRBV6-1 CASSEYMVRSPLHF TGTGCCAGCAGTGAATATATGGTACGATCACCCCTCCACTTT
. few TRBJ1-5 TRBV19 CASPGDNQPQHF TGTGCCAGTCCAGGGGACAATCAGCCCCAGCATTTT
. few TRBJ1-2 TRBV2 CASSEEGNYGYTF TGTGCCAGCAGTGAGGAGGGGAACTATGGCTACACCTTC
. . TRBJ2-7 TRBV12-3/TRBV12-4 CASSYDYEQYF TGTGCCAGCAGTTATGATTACGAGCAGTACTTC